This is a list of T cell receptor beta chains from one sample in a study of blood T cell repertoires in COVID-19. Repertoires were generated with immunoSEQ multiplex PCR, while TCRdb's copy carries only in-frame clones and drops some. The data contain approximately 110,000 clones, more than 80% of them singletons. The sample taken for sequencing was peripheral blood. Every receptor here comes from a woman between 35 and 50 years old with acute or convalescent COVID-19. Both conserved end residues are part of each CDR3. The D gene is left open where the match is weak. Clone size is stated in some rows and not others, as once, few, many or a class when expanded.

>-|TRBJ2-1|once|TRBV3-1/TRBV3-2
CASSSEGGLGIF
TGTGCCAGCAGCTCTGAGGGGGGGTTGGGGATCTTC
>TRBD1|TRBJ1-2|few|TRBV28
CASHTGGYGYTF
TGTGCCAGCCACACAGGGGGTTATGGCTACACCTTC
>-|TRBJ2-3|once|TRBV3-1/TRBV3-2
CASRRDTQYF
TGTGCCAGCAGGCGGGATACGCAGTATTTT
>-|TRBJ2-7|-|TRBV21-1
CASSYRDFSYEQYF
TGTGCCAGCAGCTACCGGGACTTCTCCTACGAGCAGTACTTC
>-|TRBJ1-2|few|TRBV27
CASSRGGGAVGYTF
TGTGCCAGCAGTCGCGGGGGAGGGGCGGTTGGCTACACCTTC
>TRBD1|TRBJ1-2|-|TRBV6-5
CASSPGQHYGYTF
TGTGCCAGCAGTCCGGGACAGCACTATGGCTACACCTTC
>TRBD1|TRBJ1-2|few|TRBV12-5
CASALTGLSYGYTF
TGTGCTAGTGCCTTGACAGGGTTATCCTATGGCTACACCTTC
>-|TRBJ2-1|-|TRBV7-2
CASSLDETRPLDNEQFF
TGTGCCAGCAGCTTAGATGAGACTAGACCCTTGGACAATGAGCAGTTCTTC
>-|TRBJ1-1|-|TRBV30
CAWSFQKNTEAFF
TGTGCCTGGAGTTTCCAGAAAAACACTGAAGCTTTCTTT
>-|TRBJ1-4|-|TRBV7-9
CASSLSQGDEKLFF
TGTGCCAGCAGCTTATCACAGGGAGATGAAAAACTGTTTTTT